This entry describes one T cell receptor beta chain. The record originates from a study of blood T cell repertoires in COVID-19. Study summary: Both acute and convalescent COVID-19 samples were obtained from the United States, Italy and Spain. T cells, B-cell-depleted T cells, or PBMCs provided the cDNA or gDNA that served as material.

Per germline, CDR1 SGHRS and CDR2 YFSETQ. This CDR3 spans 13 amino acids. The germline V and J ends were trimmed by 4 bases and 6 bases, with 14 bases remaining between them. Methods used by the authors: Estimation of nucleated cell counts was performed using reference gene primer amplification. Sequencing used immunoSEQ multiplex PCR; TCRdb keeps in-frame clones, though not all of them. V and J calls and clone size are those listed in that table; D and trimming were worked out from the DNA. This table holds fewer than 90,000 clones, 87% found once. This clonotype originated in a male donor with acute or convalescent COVID-19. Source material: peripheral blood. The gene calls are TRBV5-1 and TRBJ2-7; D is uncertain. CDR3 amino acids: CASSGEALREQYF. The CDR3 nucleotides read TGCGCCAGCAGCGGCGAGGCACTTCGCGAGCAGTACTTC.